This T cell receptor (beta chain) derives from a study of persistence of HIV-infected CD4 T cells. Regarding this clone: The antigen is unknown.

Cells were stimulated with CMV-infected fibroblast lysates at 10 ug/mL. Sorted nonresponding memory CD4+ T cells were CD40L-negative, CD69-negative, CD45RO-high. The ends were cut back, 1 base at V and 4 bases at J, with 10 bases in the middle. Germline V gene lookup returns CDR1 GTSNPN and CDR2 SVGIG (reference sequence). The CDR3 runs to 13 residues. Sequencing used immunoSEQ version 4 in survey mode. Method: immunoSEQ multiplex PCR; TCRdb's copy keeps in-frame clones and lacks some. The sample carries some 48,000 clones, around 75% recorded once. This sequence originates from an adult man with HIV who was CMV-seropositive. Source: CD4+ T cells sorted from PBMCs after roughly 18-hour stimulation, taken from a patient who received antiretroviral therapy. This rearrangement joins TRBV30 to TRBJ1-2, with a possible D match to TRBD1 (6 bases). The DNA for the CDR3 is TGTGCCTGGAGTGCAGGGGATGGCTATGGCTACACCTTC. Residues: CAWSAGDGYGYTF.